This T cell receptor beta chain appears in the sequencing data of a study of blood T cell repertoires in COVID-19. Across the study: From T cells, B-cell-depleted T cells, or PBMCs came the material, which was cDNA or gDNA.

Per the germline V gene, CDR1 is SEHNR and CDR2 is FQNEAQ (reference sequence). Trimming removed 0 bases from V and 6 bases from J, with 21 bases in between. The CDR3 has 18 residues. Data came from immunoSEQ multiplex PCR; TCRdb stores just in-frame clones and leaves some out. Among some 250,000 clones listed, approximately 91% were seen once. This TCR derives from a woman in her thirties with acute or convalescent COVID-19. Sequencing was performed on peripheral blood. The gene calls are TRBV7-9 and TRBJ2-1, with D tentatively TRBD2 (6 bases). This CDR3 is CASSLAFGARRVINEQFF. The CDR3, as DNA: TGTGCCAGCAGCTTAGCTTTCGGGGCTAGGAGGGTAATCAATGAGCAGTTCTTC.